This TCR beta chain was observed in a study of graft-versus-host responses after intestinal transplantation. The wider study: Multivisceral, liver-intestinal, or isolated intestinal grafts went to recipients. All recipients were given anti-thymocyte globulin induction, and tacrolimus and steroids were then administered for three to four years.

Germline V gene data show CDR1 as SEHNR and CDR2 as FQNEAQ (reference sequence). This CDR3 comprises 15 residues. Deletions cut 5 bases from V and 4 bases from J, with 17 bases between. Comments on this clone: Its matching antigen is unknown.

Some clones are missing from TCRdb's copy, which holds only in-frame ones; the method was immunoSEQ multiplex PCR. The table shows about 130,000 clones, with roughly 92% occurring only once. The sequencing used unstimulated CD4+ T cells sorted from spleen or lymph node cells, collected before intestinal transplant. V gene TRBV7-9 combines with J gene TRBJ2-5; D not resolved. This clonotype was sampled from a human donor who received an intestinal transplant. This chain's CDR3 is CASSRDRHGRETQYF. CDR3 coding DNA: TGTGCCAGCAGCCGAGACCGTCACGGTCGAGAGACCCAGTACTTC. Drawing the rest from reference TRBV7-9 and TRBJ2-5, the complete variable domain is DTGVSQNPRHKITKRGQNVTFRCDPISEHNRLYWYRQTLGQGPEFLTYFQNEAQLEKSRLLSDRFSAERPKGSFSTLEIQRTEQGDSAMYLCASSRDRHGRETQYFGPGTRLLVL.